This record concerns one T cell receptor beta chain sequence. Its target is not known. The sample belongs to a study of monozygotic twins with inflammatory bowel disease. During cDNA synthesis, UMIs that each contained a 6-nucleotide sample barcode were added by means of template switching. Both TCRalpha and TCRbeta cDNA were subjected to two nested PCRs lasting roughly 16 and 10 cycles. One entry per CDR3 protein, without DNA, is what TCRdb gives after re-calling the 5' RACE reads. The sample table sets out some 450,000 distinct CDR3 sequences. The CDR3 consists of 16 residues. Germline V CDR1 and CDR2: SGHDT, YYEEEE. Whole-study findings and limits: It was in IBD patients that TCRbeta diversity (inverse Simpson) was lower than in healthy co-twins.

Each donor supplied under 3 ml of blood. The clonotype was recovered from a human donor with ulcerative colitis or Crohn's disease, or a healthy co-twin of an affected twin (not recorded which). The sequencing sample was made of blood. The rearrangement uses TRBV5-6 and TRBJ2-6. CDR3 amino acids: CASSLDSGTGANVLTF.